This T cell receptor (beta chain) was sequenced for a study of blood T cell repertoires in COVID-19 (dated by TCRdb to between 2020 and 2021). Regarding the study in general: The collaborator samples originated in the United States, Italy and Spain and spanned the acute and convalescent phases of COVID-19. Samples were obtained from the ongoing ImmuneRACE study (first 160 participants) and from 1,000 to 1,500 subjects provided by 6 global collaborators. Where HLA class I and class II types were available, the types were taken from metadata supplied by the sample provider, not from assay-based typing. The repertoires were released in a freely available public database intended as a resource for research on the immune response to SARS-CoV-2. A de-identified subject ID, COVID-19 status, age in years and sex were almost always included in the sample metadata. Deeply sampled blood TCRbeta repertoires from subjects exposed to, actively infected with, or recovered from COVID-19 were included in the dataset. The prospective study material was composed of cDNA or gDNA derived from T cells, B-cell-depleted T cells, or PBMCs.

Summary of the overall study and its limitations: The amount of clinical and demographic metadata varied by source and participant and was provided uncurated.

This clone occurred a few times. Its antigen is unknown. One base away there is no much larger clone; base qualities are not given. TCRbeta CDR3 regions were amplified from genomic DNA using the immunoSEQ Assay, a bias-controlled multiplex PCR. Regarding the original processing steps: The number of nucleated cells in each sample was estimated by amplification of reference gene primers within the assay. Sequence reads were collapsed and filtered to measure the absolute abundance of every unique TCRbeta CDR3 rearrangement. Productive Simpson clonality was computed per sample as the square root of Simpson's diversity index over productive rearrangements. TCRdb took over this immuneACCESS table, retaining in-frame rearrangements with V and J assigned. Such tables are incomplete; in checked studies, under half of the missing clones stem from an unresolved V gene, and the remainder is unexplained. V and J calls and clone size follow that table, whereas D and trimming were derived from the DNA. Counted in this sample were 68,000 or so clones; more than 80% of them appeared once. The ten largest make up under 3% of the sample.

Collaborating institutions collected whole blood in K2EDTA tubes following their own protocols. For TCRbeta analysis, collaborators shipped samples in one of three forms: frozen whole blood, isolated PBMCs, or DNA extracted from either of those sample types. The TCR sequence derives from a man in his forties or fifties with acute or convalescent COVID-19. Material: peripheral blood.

The CDR3 is CASSLVTGETQYF. Here is the DNA: TGTGCCAGCAGCTTGGTGACGGGGGAGACCCAGTACTTC. This chain is built from TRBV5-4 and TRBJ2-5; tentative D gene TRBD2, with 5 bases matching. A distance of 8 bases separates the germline ends of V and J, which lose 0 bases and 5 bases respectively. The CDR3 runs 13 amino acids, cysteine and phenylalanine included. The retained sequence is limited to the CDR3, 39 bases, with the frame set at the first base. CDR1 and CDR2 are drawn from the germline V gene (reference sequence): SGHNT, YYREEE.